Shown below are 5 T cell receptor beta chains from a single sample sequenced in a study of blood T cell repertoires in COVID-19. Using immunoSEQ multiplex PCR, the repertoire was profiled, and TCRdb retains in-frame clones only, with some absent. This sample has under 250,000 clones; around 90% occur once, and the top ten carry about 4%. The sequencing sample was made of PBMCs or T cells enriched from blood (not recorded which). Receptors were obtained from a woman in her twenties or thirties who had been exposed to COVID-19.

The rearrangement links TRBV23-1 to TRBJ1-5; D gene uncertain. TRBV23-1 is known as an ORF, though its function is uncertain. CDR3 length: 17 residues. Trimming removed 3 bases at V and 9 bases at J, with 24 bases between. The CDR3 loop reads CASSHQTRGARSLPQHF. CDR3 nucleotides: TGCGCCAGCAGTCACCAAACCAGAGGAGCTCGCTCTTTGCCCCAGCATTTT.

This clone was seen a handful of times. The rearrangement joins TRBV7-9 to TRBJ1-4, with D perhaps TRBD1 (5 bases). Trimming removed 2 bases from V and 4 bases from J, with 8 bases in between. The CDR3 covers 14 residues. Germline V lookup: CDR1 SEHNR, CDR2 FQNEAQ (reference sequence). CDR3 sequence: CASSLRGINEKLFF. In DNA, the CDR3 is TGTGCCAGCAGCTTACGGGGGATTAATGAAAAACTGTTTTTT.

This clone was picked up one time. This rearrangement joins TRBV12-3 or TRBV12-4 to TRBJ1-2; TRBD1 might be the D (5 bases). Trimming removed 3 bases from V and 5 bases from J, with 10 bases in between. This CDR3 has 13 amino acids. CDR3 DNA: TGTGCCAGCAGTTTGGGGCGGACATATGGCTACACCTTC. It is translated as CASSLGRTYGYTF.

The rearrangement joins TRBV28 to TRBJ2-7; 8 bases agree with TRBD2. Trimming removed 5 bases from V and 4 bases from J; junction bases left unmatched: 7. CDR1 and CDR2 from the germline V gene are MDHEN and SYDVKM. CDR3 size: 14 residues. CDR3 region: CASSVPSGLYEQYF. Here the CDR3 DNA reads TGTGCCAGCAGTGTCCCTAGCGGGTTGTACGAGCAGTACTTC.

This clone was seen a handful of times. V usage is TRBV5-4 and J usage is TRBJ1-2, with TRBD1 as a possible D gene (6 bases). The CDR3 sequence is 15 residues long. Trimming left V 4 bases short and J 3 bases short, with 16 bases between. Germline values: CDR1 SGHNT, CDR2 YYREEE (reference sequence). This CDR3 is CASSLARGADYGYTF. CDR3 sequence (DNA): TGTGCCAGCAGCCTCGCGCGGGGGGCAGACTATGGCTACACCTTC.